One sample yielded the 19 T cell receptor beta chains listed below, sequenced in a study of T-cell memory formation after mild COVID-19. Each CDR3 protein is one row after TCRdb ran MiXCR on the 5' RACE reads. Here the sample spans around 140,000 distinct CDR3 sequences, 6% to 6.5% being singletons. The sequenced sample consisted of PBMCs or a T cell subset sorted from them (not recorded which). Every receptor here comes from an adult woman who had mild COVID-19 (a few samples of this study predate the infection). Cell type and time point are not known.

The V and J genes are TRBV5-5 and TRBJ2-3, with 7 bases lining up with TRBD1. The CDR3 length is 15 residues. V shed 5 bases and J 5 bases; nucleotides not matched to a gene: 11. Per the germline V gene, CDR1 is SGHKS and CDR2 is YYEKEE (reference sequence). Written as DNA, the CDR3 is TGTGCCAGCAGAGCCGACAGGGTTATTGGAGATACGCAGTATTTT. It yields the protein CASRADRVIGDTQYF.

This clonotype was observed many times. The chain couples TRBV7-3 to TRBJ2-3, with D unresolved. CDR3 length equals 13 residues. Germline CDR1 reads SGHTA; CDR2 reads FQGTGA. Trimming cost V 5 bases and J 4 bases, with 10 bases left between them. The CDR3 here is CASSSPPADTQYF. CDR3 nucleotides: TGTGCCAGCAGCAGCCCCCCCGCAGATACGCAGTATTTT.

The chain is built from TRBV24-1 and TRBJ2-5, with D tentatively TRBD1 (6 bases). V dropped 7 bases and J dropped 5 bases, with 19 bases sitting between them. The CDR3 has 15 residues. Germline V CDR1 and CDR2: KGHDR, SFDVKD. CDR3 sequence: CATSTESPGEETQYF. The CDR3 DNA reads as TGTGCCACCAGCACAGAGTCTCCAGGGGAGGAGACCCAGTACTTC.

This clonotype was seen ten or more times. The CDR3, as DNA: TGTGCCAGCAGCTCTATGGCTAGCACGGTAGCCAAAAACATTCAGTACTTC. It codes for CASSSMASTVAKNIQYF. V usage is TRBV7-2 and J usage is TRBJ2-4; D is possibly TRBD2 (5 bases). Germline CDR1 SGHTA, CDR2 FQGNSA. CDR3 length equals 17 residues. V was pared by 4 bases and J by 0 bases, with 16 bases between.

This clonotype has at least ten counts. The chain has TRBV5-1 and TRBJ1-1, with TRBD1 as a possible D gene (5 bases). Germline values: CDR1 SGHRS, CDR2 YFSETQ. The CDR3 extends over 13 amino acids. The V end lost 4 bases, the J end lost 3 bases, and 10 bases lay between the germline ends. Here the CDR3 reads CASSEGMDTEAFF. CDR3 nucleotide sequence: TGCGCCAGCAGCGAGGGGATGGACACTGAAGCTTTCTTT. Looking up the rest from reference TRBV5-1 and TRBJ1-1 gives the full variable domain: KAGVTQTPRYLIKTRGQQVTLSCSPISGHRSVSWYQQTPGQGLQFLFEYFSETQRNKGNFPGRFSGRQFSNSRSEMNVSTLELGDSALYLCASSEGMDTEAFFGQGTRLTVV.

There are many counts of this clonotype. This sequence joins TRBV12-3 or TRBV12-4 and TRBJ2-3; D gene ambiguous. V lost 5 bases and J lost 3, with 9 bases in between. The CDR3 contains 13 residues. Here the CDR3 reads CASSTWTTDTQYF. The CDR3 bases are TGTGCCAGCAGTACTTGGACGACAGATACGCAGTATTTT.

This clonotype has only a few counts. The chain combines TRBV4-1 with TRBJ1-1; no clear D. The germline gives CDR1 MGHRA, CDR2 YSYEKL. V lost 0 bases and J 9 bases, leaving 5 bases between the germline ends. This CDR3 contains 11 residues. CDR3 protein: CASSQDFQAFF. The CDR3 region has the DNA TGCGCCAGCAGCCAAGATTTCCAAGCTTTCTTT.

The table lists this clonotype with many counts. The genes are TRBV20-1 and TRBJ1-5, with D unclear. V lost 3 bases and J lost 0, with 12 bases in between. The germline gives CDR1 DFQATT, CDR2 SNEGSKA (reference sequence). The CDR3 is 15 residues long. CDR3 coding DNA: TGCAGTGCTAGTATCGCTGGGAATAGCAATCAGCCCCAGCATTTT. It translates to CSASIAGNSNQPQHF.

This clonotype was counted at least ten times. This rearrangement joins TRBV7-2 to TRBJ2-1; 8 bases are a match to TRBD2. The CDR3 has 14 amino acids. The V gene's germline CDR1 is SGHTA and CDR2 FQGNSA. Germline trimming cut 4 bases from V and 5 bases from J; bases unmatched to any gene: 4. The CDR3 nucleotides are TGTGCCAGCAGCTCCTATAGCGGGGACAATGAGCAGTTCTTC. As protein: CASSSYSGDNEQFF.

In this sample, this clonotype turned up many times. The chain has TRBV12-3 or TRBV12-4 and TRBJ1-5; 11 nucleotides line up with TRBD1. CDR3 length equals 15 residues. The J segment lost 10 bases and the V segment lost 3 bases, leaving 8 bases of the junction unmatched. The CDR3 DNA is TGTGCCAGCAGTTTGGAGGGGACAGGGGGATTTCCCCAGCATTTT. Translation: CASSLEGTGGFPQHF.

CDR3: CASSTLGTRRAGELFF. The CDR3 bases are TGTGCCAGCAGCACCCTGGGGACTAGAAGGGCCGGGGAGCTGTTTTTT. V and J are TRBV9 and TRBJ2-2, with 8 bases that match TRBD2. J lost 6 bases, V lost 4 bases, and 11 bases had no gene match. The V gene's germline CDR1 is SGDLS and CDR2 YYNGEE. The length of the CDR3 is 16 residues.

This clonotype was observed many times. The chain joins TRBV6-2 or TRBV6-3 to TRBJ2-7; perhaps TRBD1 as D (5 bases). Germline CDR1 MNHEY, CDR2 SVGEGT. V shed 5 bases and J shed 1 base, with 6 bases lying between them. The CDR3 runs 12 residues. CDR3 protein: CASSPGSYEQYF. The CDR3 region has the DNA TGTGCCAGCAGTCCAGGGTCCTACGAGCAGTACTTC.

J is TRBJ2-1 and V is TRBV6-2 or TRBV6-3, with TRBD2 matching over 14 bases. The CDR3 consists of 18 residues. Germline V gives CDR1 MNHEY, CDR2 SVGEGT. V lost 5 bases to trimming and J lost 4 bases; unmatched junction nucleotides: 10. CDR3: CASSPTSGRASTYNEQFF. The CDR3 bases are TGTGCCAGCAGTCCGACTAGCGGGAGGGCCAGTACGTACAATGAGCAGTTCTTC.

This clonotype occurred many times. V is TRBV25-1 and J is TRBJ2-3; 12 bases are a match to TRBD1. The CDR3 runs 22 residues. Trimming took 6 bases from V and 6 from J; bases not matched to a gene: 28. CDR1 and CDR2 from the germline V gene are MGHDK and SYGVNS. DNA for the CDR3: TGTGCCAGCAGCGCATGGTTCAAACCGGGACAGGGGGCTGGTTCACTCATGGATACGCAGTATTTT. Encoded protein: CASSAWFKPGQGAGSLMDTQYF.

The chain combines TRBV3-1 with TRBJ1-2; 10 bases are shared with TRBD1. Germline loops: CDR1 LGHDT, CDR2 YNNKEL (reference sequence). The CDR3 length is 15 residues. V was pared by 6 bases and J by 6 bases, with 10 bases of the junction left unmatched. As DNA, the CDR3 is TGTGCCAGCAGACCCGGGACAGGGGCGTTTCATGGCTACACCTTC. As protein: CASRPGTGAFHGYTF.

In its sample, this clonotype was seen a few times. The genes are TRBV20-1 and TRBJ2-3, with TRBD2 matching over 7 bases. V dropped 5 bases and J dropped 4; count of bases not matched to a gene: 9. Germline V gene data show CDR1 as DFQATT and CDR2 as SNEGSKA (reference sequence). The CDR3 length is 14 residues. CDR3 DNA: TGCAGTGCTTATAAGCGGGGACGCCCAGATACGCAGTATTTT. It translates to CSAYKRGRPDTQYF.

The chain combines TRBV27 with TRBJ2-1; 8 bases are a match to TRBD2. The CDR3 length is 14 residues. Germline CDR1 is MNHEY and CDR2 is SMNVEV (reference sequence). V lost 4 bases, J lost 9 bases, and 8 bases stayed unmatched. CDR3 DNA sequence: TGTGCCAGCAGTTCTCGGACTCTAGCGGGTGAGCAGTTCTTC. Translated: CASSSRTLAGEQFF.

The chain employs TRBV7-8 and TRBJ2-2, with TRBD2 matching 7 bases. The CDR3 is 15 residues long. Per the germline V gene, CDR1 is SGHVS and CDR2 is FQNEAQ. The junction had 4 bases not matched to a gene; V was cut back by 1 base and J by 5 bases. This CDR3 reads CASSLVAGVTGELFF. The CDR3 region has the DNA TGTGCCAGCAGCTTAGTTGCGGGAGTTACCGGGGAGCTGTTTTTT. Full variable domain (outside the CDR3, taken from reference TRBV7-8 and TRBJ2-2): GAGVSQSPRYKVAKRGQDVALRCDPISGHVSLFWYQQALGQGPEFLTYFQNEAQLDKSGLPSDRFFAERPEGSVSTLKIQRTQQEDSAVYLCASSLVAGVTGELFFGEGSRLTVL.

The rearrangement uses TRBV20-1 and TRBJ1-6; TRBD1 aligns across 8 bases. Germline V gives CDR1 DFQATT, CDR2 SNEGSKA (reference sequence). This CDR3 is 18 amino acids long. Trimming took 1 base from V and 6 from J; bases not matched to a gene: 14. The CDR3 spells CSARGTRQGRGSNSPLHF. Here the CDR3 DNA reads TGCAGTGCTAGAGGTACTCGACAGGGGAGGGGTTCTAATTCACCCCTCCACTTT.